The clone carrying this TCR beta chain occurred a few times. This sample is part of a study of blood T cell repertoires in COVID-19. CDR1 is SGHDN and CDR2 is FVKESK in the germline V gene. V lost 3 bases and J 7 bases, leaving 7 bases between the germline ends. CDR3 length: 12 amino acids. Sequenced by immunoSEQ multiplex PCR; TCRdb stores in-frame clones only, minus some. The table lists approximately 130,000 clones, around four fifths of them singletons. The sample was PBMCs or T cells enriched from blood (not recorded which). This chain joins TRBV14 and TRBJ1-5; a possible D gene is TRBD1 (5 bases). The source of this sequence is a young man who had recovered from COVID-19. In nucleotides, the CDR3 is TGTGCCAGCAGCCAGCAGGGACAGCCCCAGCATTTT. Protein product: CASSQQGQPQHF. The full variable domain, rest sourced from reference TRBV14 and TRBJ1-5, is EAGVTQFPSHSVIEKGQTVTLRCDPISGHDNLYWYRRVMGKEIKFLLHFVKESKQDESGMPNNRFLAERTGGTYSTLKVQPAELEDSGVYFCASSQQGQPQHFGDGTRLSIL.